This T cell receptor (beta chain) was obtained from a study of blood T cell repertoires in COVID-19. Study-level background: Both acute and convalescent COVID-19 samples were obtained from the United States, Italy and Spain. T cells, B-cell-depleted T cells, or PBMCs provided the cDNA or gDNA that served as material.

Authors' processing steps: Nucleated cell counts were estimated from reference gene primer amplification. The table came from immunoSEQ multiplex PCR; TCRdb's copy has only in-frame clones and leaves some out. The D gene and trimming were derived from the DNA, and the V and J assignments and clone size from that table. The data hold around 180,000 clones, with about 88% observed a single time. As regards this clone: Different DNA sequences within this sample yield the same CDR3.

The germline V gene encodes CDR1 SGHRS and CDR2 YFSETQ. The CDR3 loop spans 16 amino acids. Between the trimmed V and J ends, which lost 0 bases and 0 bases, there was a span of 12 bases. This TCR was recovered from a man in his sixties with acute or convalescent COVID-19. Sequencing was performed on peripheral blood. The V and J genes are TRBV5-1 and TRBJ1-1, with D perhaps matching TRBD1 (5 bases). CDR3 region: CASSLVTGSMNTEAFF. CDR3 sequence (DNA): TGCGCCAGCAGCTTGGTAACAGGCTCTATGAACACTGAAGCTTTCTTT.